This TCR beta chain was sequenced in a study of T cell changes during pregnancy in multiple sclerosis. TCRdb's table, derived via immunoSEQ multiplex PCR, lists solely in-frame clones and lacks some. The table shows 65,000 to 75,000 clones, with more than 90% occurring only once. Germline V gives CDR1 MNHEY, CDR2 SMNVEV (reference sequence). V lost 2 bases, J lost 5 bases, and 6 bases stayed unmatched. CDR3 size: 17 residues. This specimen was peripheral blood, taken after pregnancy. This sequence was found in a female donor in good health, enrolled as a control in a pregnancy study. This chain connects TRBV27 to TRBJ2-1, with 13 bases fitting TRBD2. The CDR3 loop is CASSLDSGLAGDNEQFF. CDR3 coding DNA: TGTGCCAGCAGTTTAGATAGTGGACTAGCGGGGGACAATGAGCAGTTCTTC.